These 15 T cell receptor beta chains share one sample of origin, sequenced in a study of brain T cells in children with intractable seizures. TCRdb keeps only in-frame clones here, not all; method: immunoSEQ multiplex PCR. The data show over 20,000 clones, approximately 94% seen once. This sample comprised peripheral blood, obtained at surgery. The receptors come from a boy between 10 and 17 years old with focal cortical dysplasia and intractable seizures.

The chain combines TRBV28 with TRBJ1-4; a possible D gene is TRBD1 (6 bases). The CDR3 runs to 14 residues. CDR1 and CDR2 from the germline V gene are MDHEN and SYDVKM. V lost 3 bases to trimming and J lost 5 bases, with 10 bases between them. CDR3 residues: CASSLPQGNEKLFF. Here the CDR3 DNA reads TGTGCCAGCAGTTTGCCCCAGGGGAATGAAAAACTGTTTTTT.

This clone was seen just once. The CDR3 protein is CATETRSSYNEQFF. In DNA, the CDR3 is TGTGCCACAGAGACACGGAGCTCCTACAATGAGCAGTTCTTC. This sequence joins TRBV28 and TRBJ2-1; no firm D call. V was pared by 10 bases and J by 0 bases, with 13 bases between. The germline V gene has CDR1 MDHEN and CDR2 SYDVKM. The length of the CDR3 is 14 residues. Variable domain in full (rest from reference TRBV28 and TRBJ2-1): DVKVTQSSRYLVKRTGEKVFLECVQDMDHENMFWYRQDPGLGLRLIYFSYDVKMKEKGDIPEGYSVSREKKERFSLILESASTNQTSMYLCATETRSSYNEQFFGPGTRLTVL.

The count of this clone is one. The chain combines TRBV5-6 with TRBJ2-7, with 9 bases identical to TRBD1. CDR1 is SGHDT, CDR2 YYEEEE, per germline. The CDR3 has 15 amino acids. V gave up 5 bases and J gave up 5 bases; unmatched junction bases: 11. This chain's CDR3 is CASRGGGQGPDEQYF. CDR3 DNA sequence: TGTGCCAGCAGGGGAGGGGGACAGGGCCCTGACGAGCAGTACTTC. The full variable domain, with the rest looked up from reference TRBV5-6 and TRBJ2-7, is DAGVTQSPTHLIKTRGQQVTLRCSPKSGHDTVSWYQQALGQGPQFIFQYYEEEERQRGNFPDRFSGHQFPNYSSELNVNALLLGDSALYLCASRGGGQGPDEQYFGPGTRLTVT.

This chain joins TRBV6-1 and TRBJ2-3; 7 bases fit TRBD2. The length of the CDR3 is 16 residues. Trimming took 1 base from V and 1 from J; bases not matched to a gene: 5. The V gene's germline CDR1 is MNHNS and CDR2 SASEGT. The chain's CDR3 is CASSEVRGGGTDTQYF. Here the CDR3 DNA reads TGTGCCAGCAGTGAAGTTCGGGGAGGGGGCACAGATACGCAGTATTTT.

CDR3 loop: CASSFSSSRGLYEQYF. CDR3 nucleotides: TGTGCCAGCAGTTTCTCCTCTAGTAGGGGGCTGTACGAGCAGTACTTC. The chain links TRBV27 to TRBJ2-7; 7 nucleotides line up with TRBD1. CDR1 is MNHEY and CDR2 is SMNVEV in the germline V gene (reference sequence). J was trimmed by 4 bases and V by 3 bases; bases with no gene match: 12. This CDR3 has 16 residues.

The chain uses TRBV12-3 or TRBV12-4 and TRBJ2-1, with 10 bases fitting TRBD1. V lost 7 bases to trimming and J lost 7 bases; unmatched junction nucleotides: 4. The CDR3 has 13 residues. CDR3 in amino acids: CASIPGQGNEQFF. As DNA, the CDR3 is TGTGCCAGCATCCCGGGACAGGGGAATGAGCAGTTCTTC.

The genes are TRBV12-3 or TRBV12-4 and TRBJ2-3; D ambiguous. The CDR3 consists of 11 residues. V was shortened by 3 bases and J by 7 bases, with 5 bases between the two germline ends. The CDR3 DNA follows: TGTGCCAGCAGTTTCACCCATACGCAGTATTTT. Encoded protein: CASSFTHTQYF.

In DNA, the CDR3 is TGTGCCAGCAGCCAAAACCTAGCGGGAGGCACAGATACGCAGTATTTT. This encodes CASSQNLAGGTDTQYF. This chain links TRBV4-2 with TRBJ2-3, with TRBD2 matching 10 bases. CDR3 length: 16 amino acids. Germline V gene data show CDR1 as LGHNA and CDR2 as YNFKEQ. V dropped 2 bases and J dropped 1; count of bases not matched to a gene: 3.

The chain is built from TRBV4-1 and TRBJ2-7, with a weak D call TRBD1 (6 bases). The CDR3 length is 14 residues. The germline CDR1 and CDR2 sequences are MGHRA and YSYEKL. V was trimmed by 4 bases and J by 2 bases, leaving 12 bases between them. The CDR3 coding sequence is TGCGCCAGCAGCCGTCCGGGACAAACCTACGAGCAGTACTTC. Its protein is CASSRPGQTYEQYF.

This chain links TRBV19 with TRBJ2-1; 11 bases map to TRBD2. CDR3 length equals 16 residues. V shed 5 bases, J shed 4 bases, and the junction held 7 bases outside the gene matches. Germline V lookup: CDR1 LNHDA, CDR2 SQIVND (reference sequence). The CDR3: CASSLLAGGEYNEQFF. The CDR3 DNA follows: TGTGCCAGTAGTTTATTAGCGGGAGGGGAATACAATGAGCAGTTCTTC.

The J gene is TRBJ2-5, the V gene TRBV27; tentatively, D is TRBD2 (6 bases). CDR3 length: 19 amino acids. The V end was cut by 0 bases, the J end by 4 bases, with 24 bases between. CDR1 and CDR2 (germline): MNHEY, SMNVEV (reference sequence). The CDR3 DNA reads TGTGCCAGCAGTTTATCGGGGGTCTGGGCGGGACCCTTAGGAGAGACCCAGTACTTC. Translation: CASSLSGVWAGPLGETQYF.

The V gene is TRBV21-1, the J gene TRBJ1-1. TRBV21-1 has pseudogene status. The CDR3 consists of 15 residues. CDR3 residues: CASSIAGVPRTEAFF. Here the CDR3 DNA reads TGTGCCAGCAGCATAGCGGGGGTGCCACGGACTGAAGCTTTCTTT.

The sample holds one count of this clone. The chain combines TRBV7-9 with TRBJ2-3; 11 bases are shared with TRBD2. The length of the CDR3 is 16 residues. J was trimmed by 2 bases and V by 2 bases; bases with no gene match: 3. Germline CDR1 is SEHNR and CDR2 is FQNEAQ (reference sequence). For the CDR3, the DNA is TGTGCCAGCAGCTTACGACTAGCGGGGCACACAGATACGCAGTATTTT. Amino acid sequence: CASSLRLAGHTDTQYF.

The chain links TRBV7-9 to TRBJ1-4, with 10 bases matching TRBD1. Germline V CDR1 and CDR2: SEHNR, FQNEAQ (reference sequence). V trimming: 5 bases; J trimming: 6 bases; junction bases outside the gene matches: 3. The CDR3 is made up of 14 amino acids. CDR3 sequence (DNA): TGTGCCAGCAGCCAGGGACAGGGGTATGAAAAACTGTTTTTT. Translation: CASSQGQGYEKLFF.

The CDR3 here is CASSSRDALGVGYTF. As DNA, the CDR3 is TGTGCCAGCAGCTCCCGGGACGCCTTAGGCGTGGGCTACACCTTC. The chain couples TRBV11-2 to TRBJ1-2, with D perhaps TRBD1 (5 bases). The CDR3 is made up of 15 amino acids. Trimming pared 4 bases from V and 8 bases from J, leaving 20 bases between. Germline lookup yields CDR1 SGHAT and CDR2 FQNNGV.